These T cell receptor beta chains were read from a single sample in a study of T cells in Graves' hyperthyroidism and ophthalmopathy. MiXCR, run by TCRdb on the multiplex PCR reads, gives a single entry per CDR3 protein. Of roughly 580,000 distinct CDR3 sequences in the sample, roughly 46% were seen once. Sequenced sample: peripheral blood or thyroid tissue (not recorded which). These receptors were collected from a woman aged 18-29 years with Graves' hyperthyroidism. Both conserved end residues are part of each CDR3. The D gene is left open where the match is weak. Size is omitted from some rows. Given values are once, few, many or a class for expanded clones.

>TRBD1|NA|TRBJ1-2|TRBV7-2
TGTGCCGGCAGCATGACAGGGGGTATCTATGGCTACACCTTC
CAGSMTGGIYGYTF
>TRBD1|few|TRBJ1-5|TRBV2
TGTGCCAGCAGTTACTCGGCAGGGGGCGGGAAGCCCCAGCATTTT
CASSYSAGGGKPQHF
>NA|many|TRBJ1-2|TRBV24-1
TGTGCCACCAGTGATGTCGGACAGCGACATGGCTACACCTTC
CATSDVGQRHGYTF
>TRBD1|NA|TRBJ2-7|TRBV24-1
TGTGCCACCAGTGATTCCCTACCGGGACAGGGTAACTACGAGCAGTACTTC
CATSDSLPGQGNYEQYF
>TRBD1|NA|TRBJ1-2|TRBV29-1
TGCAGCCCGTCCCGGGACAGGGGAGGGGGCTACACCTTC
CSPSRDRGGGYTF
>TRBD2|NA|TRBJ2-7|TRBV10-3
TGTGCCATCAGGAAAGCCCGGGTAGCGGGAGGGCCAGACGAGCAGTACTTC
CAIRKARVAGGPDEQYF
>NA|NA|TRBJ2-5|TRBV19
TGTGCCAGTAGTACGCAGGGGCCTCGAGGAGAGATCCAGTACTTC
CASSTQGPRGEIQYF
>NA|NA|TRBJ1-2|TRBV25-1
TGTGCCACCAGTGATGCGGGACCGGAAAATGGCTACACCTTC
CATSDAGPENGYTF
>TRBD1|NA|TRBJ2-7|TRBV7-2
TGTGCCAGCAGCTTGGGTCCCGGGACAGGGGAAACCTACGAGCAGTACTTC
CASSLGPGTGETYEQYF
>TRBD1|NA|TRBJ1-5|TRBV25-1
TGTGCCAGCGGAGGACAGGGGCTTAATCAGCCCCAGCATTTT
CASGGQGLNQPQHF